This TCR beta chain was found in a study of CD8+CD57+ T cells in acquired aplastic anemia. Background on the study: The sorted CD4+ and CD8+ cells yielded an average around 3 ug of DNA. Study outcomes and limitations: Patients did not significantly differ from controls in CD8+ Simpson's diversity.

Per the germline V gene, CDR1 is SGDLS and CDR2 is YYNGEE. V lost 4 bases and J 3 bases, leaving 26 bases between the germline ends. This CDR3 comprises 18 residues. All sequencing subjects had displayed CD8+CD57+ cell expansion on flow cytometry. Profiling of TCR beta VDJ combinations and CDR3 sequences used genomic DNA as template. One entry per CDR3 protein, called by TCRdb with MiXCR from the reads. The table shows 200,000 to 300,000 distinct CDR3 sequences, with 82% occurring only once. On this clonotype itself: As yet, its antigen is unknown.

The sample was sorted CD4+, CD8+, or CD8+CD57+ T cells (not recorded which) from PBMCs. The TCR comes from a human donor with aplastic anemia. The chain links TRBV9 to TRBJ2-7, with D tentatively TRBD1 or TRBD2 (7 bases each). CDR3 coding DNA: TGTGCCAGCAGCCTTCATACAAGCGGGACAGTTCTTGACTACGAGCAGTACGTC. Protein: CASSLHTSGTVLDYEQYV.